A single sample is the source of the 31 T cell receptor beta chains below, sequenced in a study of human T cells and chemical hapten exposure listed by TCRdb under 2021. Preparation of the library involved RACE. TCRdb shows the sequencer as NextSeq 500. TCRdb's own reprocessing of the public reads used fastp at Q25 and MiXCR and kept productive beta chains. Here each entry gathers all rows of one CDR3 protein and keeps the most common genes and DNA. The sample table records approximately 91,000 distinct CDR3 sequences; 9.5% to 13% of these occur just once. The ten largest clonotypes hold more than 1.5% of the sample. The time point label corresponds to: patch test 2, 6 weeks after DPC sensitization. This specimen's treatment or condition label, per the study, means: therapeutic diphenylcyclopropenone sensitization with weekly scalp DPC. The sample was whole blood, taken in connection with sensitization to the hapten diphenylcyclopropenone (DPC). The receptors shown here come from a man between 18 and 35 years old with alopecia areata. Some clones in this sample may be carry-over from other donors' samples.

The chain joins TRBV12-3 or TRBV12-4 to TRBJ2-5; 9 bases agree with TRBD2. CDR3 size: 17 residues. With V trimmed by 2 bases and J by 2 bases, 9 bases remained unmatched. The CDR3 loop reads CASSLLRGGQIQETQYF. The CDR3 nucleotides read TGTGCCAGCAGTTTACTGCGGGGGGGCCAGATTCAAGAGACCCAGTACTTC.

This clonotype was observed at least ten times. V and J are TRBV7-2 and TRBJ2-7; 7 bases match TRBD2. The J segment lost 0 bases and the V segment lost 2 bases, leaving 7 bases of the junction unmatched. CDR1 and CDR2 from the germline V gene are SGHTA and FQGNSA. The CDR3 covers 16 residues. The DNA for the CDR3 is TGTGCCAGCAGCTTAACCGGGACTAAGGGCTCCTACGAGCAGTACGTC. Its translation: CASSLTGTKGSYEQYV.

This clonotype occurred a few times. The CDR3 sequence is CATSDGTGWKDEQFF. DNA for the CDR3: TGTGCCACCAGTGACGGGACAGGATGGAAGGATGAGCAGTTCTTC. The chain combines TRBV24-1 with TRBJ2-1; 8 bases are a match to TRBD1. The CDR3 has 15 amino acids. V lost 4 bases and J lost 8; bases outside the gene matches: 9. Per germline, CDR1 KGHDR and CDR2 SFDVKD.

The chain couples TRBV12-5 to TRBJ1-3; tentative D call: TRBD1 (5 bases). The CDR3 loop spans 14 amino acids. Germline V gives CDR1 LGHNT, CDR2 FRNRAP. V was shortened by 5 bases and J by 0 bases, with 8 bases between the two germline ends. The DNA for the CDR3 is TGTGCTAGTGGTGACAGTGCCTCTGGAAACACCATATATTTT. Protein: CASGDSASGNTIYF.

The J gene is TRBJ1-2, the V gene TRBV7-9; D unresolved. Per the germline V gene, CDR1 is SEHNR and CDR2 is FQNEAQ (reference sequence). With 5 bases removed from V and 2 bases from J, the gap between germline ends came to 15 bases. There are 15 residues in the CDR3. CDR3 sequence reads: CASSERILPNYGYTF. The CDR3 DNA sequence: TGTGCCAGCAGCGAGCGGATACTTCCCAACTATGGCTACACCTTC.

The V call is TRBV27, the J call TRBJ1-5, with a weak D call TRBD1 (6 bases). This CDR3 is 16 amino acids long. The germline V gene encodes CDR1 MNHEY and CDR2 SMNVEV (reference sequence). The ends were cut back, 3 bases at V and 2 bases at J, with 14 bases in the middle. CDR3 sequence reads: CASSFLTPGGNQPQHF. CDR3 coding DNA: TGTGCCAGCAGTTTCCTAACCCCAGGGGGCAATCAGCCCCAGCATTTT.

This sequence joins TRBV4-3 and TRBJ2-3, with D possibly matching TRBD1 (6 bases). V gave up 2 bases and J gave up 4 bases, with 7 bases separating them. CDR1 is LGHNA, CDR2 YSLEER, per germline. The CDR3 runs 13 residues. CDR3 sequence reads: CASSQPGADTQYF. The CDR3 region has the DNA TGCGCCAGCAGCCAACCAGGGGCAGATACGCAGTATTTT.

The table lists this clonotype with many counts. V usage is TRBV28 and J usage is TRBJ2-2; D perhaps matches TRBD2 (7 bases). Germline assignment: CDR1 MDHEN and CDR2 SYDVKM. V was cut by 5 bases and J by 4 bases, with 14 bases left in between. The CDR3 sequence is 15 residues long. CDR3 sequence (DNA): TGTGCCAGCAGTCCGGTGGGGGGGCCCACCGGGGAGCTGTTTTTT. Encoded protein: CASSPVGGPTGELFF.

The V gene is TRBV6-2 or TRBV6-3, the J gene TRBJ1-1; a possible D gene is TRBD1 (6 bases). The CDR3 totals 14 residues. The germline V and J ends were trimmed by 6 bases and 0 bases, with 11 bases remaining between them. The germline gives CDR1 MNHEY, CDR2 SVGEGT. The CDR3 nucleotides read TGTGCCAGCAGACAAACAGGGATGAACACTGAAGCTTTCTTT. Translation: CASRQTGMNTEAFF.

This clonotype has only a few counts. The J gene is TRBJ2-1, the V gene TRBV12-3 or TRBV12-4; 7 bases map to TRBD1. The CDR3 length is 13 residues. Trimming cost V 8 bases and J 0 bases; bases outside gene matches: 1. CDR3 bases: TGTGCCAGCGGGGACAGCTCCTACAATGAGCAGTTCTTC. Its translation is CASGDSSYNEQFF.

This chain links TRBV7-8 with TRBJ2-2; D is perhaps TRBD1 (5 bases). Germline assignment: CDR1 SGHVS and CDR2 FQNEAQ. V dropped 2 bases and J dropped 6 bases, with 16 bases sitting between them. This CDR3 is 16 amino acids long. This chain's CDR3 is CASSLIRRVAAGELFF. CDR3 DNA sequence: TGTGCCAGCAGCTTAATCCGCAGGGTGGCGGCCGGGGAGCTGTTTTTT.

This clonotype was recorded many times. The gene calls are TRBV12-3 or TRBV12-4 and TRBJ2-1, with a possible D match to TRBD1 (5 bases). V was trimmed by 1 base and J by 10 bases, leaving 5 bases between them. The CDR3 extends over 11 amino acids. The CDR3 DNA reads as TGTGCCAGCAGTTTAGGGGGCGAGCAGTTCTTC. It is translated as CASSLGGEQFF.

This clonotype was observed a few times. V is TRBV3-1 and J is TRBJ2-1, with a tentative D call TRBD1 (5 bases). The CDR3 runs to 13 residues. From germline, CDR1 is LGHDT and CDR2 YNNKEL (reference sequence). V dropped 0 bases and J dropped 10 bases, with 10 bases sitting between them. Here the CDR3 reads CASSQEGRAEQFF. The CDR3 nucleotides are TGTGCCAGCAGCCAAGAAGGCAGGGCAGAGCAGTTCTTC.

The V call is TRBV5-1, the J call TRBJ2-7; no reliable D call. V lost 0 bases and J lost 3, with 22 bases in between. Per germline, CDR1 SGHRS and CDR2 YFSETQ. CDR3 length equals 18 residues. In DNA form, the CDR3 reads TGCGCCAGCAGCTTGGGGCCCGGACGATCCTTCCTCGGCTACGAGCAGTACGTC. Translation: CASSLGPGRSFLGYEQYV.

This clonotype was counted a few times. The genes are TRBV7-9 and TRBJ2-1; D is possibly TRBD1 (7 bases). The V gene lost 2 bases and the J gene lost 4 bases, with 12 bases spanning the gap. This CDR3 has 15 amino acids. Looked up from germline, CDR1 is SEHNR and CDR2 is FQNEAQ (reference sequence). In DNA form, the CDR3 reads TGTGCCAGCAGCTTACGCGGGACAGATTACAATGAGCAGTTCTTC. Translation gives CASSLRGTDYNEQFF. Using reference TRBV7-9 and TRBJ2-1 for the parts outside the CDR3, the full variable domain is DTGVSQNPRHKITKRGQNVTFRCDPISEHNRLYWYRQTLGQGPEFLTYFQNEAQLEKSRLLSDRFSAERPKGSFSTLEIQRTEQGDSAMYLCASSLRGTDYNEQFFGPGTRLTVL.

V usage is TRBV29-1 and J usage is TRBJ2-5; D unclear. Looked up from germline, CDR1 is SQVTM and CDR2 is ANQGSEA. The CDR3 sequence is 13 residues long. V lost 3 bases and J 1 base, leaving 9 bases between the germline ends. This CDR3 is CSVDQAIQETQYF. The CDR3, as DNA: TGCAGCGTTGACCAGGCGATCCAAGAGACCCAGTACTTC.

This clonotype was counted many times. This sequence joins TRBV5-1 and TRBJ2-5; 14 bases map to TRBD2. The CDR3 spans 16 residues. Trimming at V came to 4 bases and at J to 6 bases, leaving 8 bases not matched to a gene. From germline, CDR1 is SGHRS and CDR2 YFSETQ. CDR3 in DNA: TGCGCCAGCAGCACTAGACTAGCGGGGGGGCGTCAGACCCAGTACTTC. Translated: CASSTRLAGGRQTQYF.

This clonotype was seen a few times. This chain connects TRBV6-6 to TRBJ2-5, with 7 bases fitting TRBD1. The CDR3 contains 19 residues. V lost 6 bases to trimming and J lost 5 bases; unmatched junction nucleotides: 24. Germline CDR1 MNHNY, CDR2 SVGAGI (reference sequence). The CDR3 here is CASSPSLSPLGQDRETQYF. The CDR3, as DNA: TGTGCCAGCAGCCCTTCACTTTCTCCTCTAGGACAGGACAGGGAGACCCAGTACTTC.

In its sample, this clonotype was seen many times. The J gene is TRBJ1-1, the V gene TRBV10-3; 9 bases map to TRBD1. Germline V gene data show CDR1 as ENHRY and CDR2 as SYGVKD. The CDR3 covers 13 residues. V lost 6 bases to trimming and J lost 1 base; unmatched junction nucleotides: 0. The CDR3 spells CAIRGQGNTEAFF. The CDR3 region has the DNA TGTGCCATCAGGGGACAGGGGAACACTGAAGCTTTCTTT.

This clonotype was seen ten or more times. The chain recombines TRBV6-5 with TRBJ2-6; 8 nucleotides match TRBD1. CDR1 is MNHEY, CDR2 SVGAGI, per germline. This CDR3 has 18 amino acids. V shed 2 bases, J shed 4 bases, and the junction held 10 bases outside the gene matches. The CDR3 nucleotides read TGTGCCAGCAGTTACGCGACAGGGGAACTAGCCGGGGCCAACGTCCTGACTTTC. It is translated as CASSYATGELAGANVLTF.

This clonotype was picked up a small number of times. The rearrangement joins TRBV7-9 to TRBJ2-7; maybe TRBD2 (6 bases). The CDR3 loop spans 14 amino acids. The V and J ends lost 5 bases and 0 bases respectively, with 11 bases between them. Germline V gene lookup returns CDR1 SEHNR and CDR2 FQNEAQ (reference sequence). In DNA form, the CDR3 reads TGTGCCAGCAGCCCTCCCGGGAGCTCCTACGAGCAGTACTTC. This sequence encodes CASSPPGSSYEQYF. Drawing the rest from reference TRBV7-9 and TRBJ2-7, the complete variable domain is DTGVSQNPRHKITKRGQNVTFRCDPISEHNRLYWYRQTLGQGPEFLTYFQNEAQLEKSRLLSDRFSAERPKGSFSTLEIQRTEQGDSAMYLCASSPPGSSYEQYFGPGTRLTVT.

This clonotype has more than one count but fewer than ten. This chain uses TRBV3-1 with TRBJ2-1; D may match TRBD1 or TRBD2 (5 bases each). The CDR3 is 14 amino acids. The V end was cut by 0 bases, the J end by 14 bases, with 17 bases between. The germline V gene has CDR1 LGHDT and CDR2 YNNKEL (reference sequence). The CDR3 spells CASSQDTGRTREFF. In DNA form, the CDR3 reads TGTGCCAGCAGCCAAGACACGGGGCGGACGAGGGAGTTCTTC.

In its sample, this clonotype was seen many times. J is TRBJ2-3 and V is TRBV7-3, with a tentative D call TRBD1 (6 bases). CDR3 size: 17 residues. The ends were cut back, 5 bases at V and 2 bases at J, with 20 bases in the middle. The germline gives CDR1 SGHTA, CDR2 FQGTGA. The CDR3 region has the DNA TGTGCCAGCAGCCCGGGGCATGGACAGTCCCTCACAGATACGCAGTATTTT. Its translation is CASSPGHGQSLTDTQYF.

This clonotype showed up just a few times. Written as DNA, the CDR3 is TGTGCCAGCAGTAGACGGGGGAGCACAGATACGCAGTATTTT. This codes for CASSRRGSTDTQYF. J is TRBJ2-3 and V is TRBV5-4, with D tentatively TRBD2 (6 bases). Germline lookup yields CDR1 SGHNT and CDR2 YYREEE (reference sequence). Trimming removed 5 bases from V and 0 bases from J, with 10 bases in between. The CDR3 contains 14 residues.

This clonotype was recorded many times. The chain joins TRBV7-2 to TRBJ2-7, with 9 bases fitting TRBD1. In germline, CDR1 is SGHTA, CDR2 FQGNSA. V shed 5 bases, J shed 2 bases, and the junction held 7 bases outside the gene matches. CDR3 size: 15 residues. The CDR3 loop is CASSETGQGAYEQYV. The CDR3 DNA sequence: TGTGCCAGCAGCGAAACGGGACAGGGAGCCTACGAGCAGTACGTC.

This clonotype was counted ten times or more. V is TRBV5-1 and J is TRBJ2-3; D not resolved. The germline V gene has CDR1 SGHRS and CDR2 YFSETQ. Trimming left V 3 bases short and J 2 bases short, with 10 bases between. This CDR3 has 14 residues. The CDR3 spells CASSSQATTDTQYF. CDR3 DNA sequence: TGCGCCAGCAGCTCCCAGGCCACCACAGATACGCAGTATTTT.

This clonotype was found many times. CDR3: CASGLESGTEAFF. DNA for the CDR3: TGTGCTAGTGGTTTGGAGAGTGGTACTGAAGCTTTCTTT. The rearrangement uses TRBV12-5 and TRBJ1-1; D is unresolved. Germline V gene lookup returns CDR1 LGHNT and CDR2 FRNRAP. Trimming left V 1 base short and J 5 bases short, with 8 bases between. The CDR3 runs 13 residues.

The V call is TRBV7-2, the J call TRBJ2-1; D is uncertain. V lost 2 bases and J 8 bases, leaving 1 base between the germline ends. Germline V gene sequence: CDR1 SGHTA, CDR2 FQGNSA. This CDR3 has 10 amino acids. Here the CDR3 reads CASSLHEQFF. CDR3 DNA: TGTGCCAGCAGCTTACATGAGCAGTTCTTC.

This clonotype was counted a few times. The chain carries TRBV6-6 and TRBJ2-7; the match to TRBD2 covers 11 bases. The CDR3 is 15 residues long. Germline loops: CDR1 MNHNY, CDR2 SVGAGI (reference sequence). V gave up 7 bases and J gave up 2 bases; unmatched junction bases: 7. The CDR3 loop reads CASNLAGGQPYEQYF. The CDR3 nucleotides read TGTGCCAGCAATCTAGCGGGGGGCCAACCCTACGAGCAGTACTTC.

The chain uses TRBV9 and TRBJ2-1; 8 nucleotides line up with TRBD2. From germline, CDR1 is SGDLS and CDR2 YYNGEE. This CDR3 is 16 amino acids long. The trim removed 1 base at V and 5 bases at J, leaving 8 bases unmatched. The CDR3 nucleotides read TGTGCCAGCAGCGTATCCCGGGGGGGCCGGGACAATGAGCAGTTCTTC. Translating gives CASSVSRGGRDNEQFF.

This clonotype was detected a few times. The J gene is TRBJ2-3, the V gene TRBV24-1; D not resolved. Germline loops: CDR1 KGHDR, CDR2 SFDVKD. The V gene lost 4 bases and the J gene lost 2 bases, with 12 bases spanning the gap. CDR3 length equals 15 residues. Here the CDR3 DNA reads TGTGCCACCAGTGACGCTCCGGTTTACACAGATACGCAGTATTTT. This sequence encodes CATSDAPVYTDTQYF.